This TCR beta chain was recovered during a study of cytomegalovirus exposure and HLA in healthy donors. Separate from the approximately 670-subject first cohort was the approximately 120-subject validation cohort, to which the donors belonged. V was pared by 3 bases and J by 11 bases, with 9 bases between. CDR1 and CDR2 from the germline V gene are MDHEN and SYDVKM. This CDR3 contains 11 residues. As concerns this clone: Antigen unknown.

Whole-study results and caveats: It was reportedly the case that the classifier diagnosed cytomegalovirus status with high specificity and sensitivity. The study recorded 164 TCR beta chains that were cytomegalovirus-associated.

The assay was immunoSEQ multiplex PCR, and TCRdb's table has in-frame clones only and misses some. The sample lists fewer than 150,000 clones; around nine tenths were seen once. The clonotype comes from a man aged 18 to 30 in good health and CMV-seropositive. Material: PBMCs. The rearrangement links TRBV28 to TRBJ2-3; D uncertain. The CDR3 reads CASSFKTKQYF. The CDR3 coding sequence is TGTGCCAGCAGTTTTAAAACAAAGCAGTATTTT.